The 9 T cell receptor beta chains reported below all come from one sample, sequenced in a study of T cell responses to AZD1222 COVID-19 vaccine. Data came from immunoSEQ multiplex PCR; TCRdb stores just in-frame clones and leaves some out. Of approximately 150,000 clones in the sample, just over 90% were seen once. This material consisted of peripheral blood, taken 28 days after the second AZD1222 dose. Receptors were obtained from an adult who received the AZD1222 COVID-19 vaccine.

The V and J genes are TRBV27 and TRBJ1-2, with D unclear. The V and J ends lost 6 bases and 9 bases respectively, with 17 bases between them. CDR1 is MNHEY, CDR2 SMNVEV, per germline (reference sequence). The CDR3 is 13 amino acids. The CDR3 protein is CASSSHPSGSYTF. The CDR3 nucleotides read TGTGCCAGCAGCTCTCATCCTTCGGGAAGCTACACCTTC.

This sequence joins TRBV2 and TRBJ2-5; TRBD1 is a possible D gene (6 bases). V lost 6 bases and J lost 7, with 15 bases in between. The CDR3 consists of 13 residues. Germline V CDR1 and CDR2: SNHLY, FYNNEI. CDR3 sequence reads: CASRDGQPGTQYF. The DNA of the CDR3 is TGTGCCAGCAGGGACGGACAGCCCGGGACCCAGTACTTC. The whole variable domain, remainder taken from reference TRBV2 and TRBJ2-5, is EPEVTQTPSHQVTQMGQEVILRCVPISNHLYFYWYRQILGQKVEFLVSFYNNEISEKSEIFDDQFSVERPDGSNFTLKIRSTKLEDSAMYFCASRDGQPGTQYFGPGTRLLVL.

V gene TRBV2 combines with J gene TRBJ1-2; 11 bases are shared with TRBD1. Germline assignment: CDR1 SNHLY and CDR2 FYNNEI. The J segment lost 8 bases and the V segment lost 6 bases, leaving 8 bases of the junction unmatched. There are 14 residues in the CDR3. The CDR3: CASRDRGRAWGYTF. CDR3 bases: TGTGCCAGCAGGGACAGGGGGCGAGCGTGGGGCTACACCTTC.

The CDR3, as DNA: TGTGCCAGCAGCCCGGTCTGGCACGAGCAGTACTTC. The encoded protein is CASSPVWHEQYF. The chain links TRBV7-9 to TRBJ2-7, with D uncertain. The CDR3 sequence is 12 residues long. The germline gives CDR1 SEHNR, CDR2 FQNEAQ (reference sequence). The V end lost 5 bases, the J end lost 5 bases, and 10 bases lay between the germline ends.

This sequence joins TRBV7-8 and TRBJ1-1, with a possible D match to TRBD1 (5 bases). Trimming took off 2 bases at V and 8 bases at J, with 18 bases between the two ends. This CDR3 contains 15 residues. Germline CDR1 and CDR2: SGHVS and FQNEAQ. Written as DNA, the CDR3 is TGTGCCAGCAGCTTATTTAATGGAGGGGTCATCGAAGCTTTCTTT. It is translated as CASSLFNGGVIEAFF.

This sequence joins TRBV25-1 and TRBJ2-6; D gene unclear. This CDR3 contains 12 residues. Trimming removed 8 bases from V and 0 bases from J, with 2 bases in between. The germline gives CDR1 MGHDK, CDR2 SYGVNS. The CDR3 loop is CASGSGANVLTF. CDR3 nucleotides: TGTGCCAGCGGCTCTGGGGCCAACGTCCTGACTTTC. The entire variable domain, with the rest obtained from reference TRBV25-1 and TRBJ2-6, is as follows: EADIYQTPRYLVIGTGKKITLECSQTMGHDKMYWYQQDPGMELHLIHYSYGVNSTEKGDLSSESTVSRIRTEHFPLTLESARPSHTSQYLCASGSGANVLTFGAGSRLTVL.

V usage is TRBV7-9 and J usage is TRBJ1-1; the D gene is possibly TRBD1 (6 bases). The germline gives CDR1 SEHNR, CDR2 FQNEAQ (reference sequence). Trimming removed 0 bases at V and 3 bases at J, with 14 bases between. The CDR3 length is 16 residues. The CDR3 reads CASSLARGPEDTEAFF. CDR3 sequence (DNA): TGTGCCAGCAGCTTAGCCCGGGGGCCGGAAGACACTGAAGCTTTCTTT.

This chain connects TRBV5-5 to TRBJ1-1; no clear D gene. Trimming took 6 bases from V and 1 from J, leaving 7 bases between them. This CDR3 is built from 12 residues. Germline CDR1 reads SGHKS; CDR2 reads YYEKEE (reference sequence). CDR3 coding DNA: TGTGCCAGCATAGGCGGGAACACTGAAGCTTTCTTT. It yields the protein CASIGGNTEAFF.

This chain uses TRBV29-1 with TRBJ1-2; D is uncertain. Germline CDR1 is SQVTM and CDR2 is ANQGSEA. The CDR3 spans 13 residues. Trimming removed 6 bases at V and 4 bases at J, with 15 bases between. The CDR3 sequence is CSVHSKGSYGYTF. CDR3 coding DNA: TGCAGCGTACACTCAAAAGGTAGCTATGGCTACACCTTC.